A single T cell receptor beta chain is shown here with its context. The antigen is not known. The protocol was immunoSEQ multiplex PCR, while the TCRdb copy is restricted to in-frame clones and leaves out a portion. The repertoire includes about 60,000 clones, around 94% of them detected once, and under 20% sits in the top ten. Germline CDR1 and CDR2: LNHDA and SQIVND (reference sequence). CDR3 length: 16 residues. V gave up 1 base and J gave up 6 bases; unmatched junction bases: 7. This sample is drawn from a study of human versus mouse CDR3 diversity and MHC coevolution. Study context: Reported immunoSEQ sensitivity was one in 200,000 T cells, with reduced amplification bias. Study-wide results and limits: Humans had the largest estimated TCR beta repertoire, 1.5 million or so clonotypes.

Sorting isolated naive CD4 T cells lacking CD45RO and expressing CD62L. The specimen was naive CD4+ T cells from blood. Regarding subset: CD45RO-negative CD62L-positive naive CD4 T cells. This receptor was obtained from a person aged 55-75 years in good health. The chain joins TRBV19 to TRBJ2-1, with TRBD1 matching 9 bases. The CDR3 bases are TGTGCCAGTAGTATAGTAACAGGGGGCGGATCCAATGAGCAGTTCTTC. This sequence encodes CASSIVTGGGSNEQFF.